What follows describes a single T cell receptor (beta chain). This specimen comes from a study of blood T cell repertoires in COVID-19. Study overall: The samples span acute and convalescent COVID-19 from the United States, Italy and Spain. Sample material is recorded as cDNA or gDNA derived from T cells, B-cell-depleted T cells, or PBMCs.

CDR3 length: 14 residues. V gave up 2 bases and J gave up 6 bases, with 12 bases separating them. Germline V gene sequence: CDR1 SGHRS, CDR2 YFSETQ. Per the study methods: Estimates of nucleated cell counts were drawn from the amplification of reference gene primers. Sequencing used immunoSEQ multiplex PCR; TCRdb keeps in-frame clones, though not all of them. V, J and clone size derive from that table, while D and trimming were established from the DNA sequence. The data contain approximately 130,000 clones, more than 75% of them singletons. This TCR was sampled from a human donor in a cohort sampled during active COVID-19. The source material was peripheral blood. The rearrangement uses TRBV5-1 and TRBJ2-1; D is perhaps TRBD2 (6 bases). Here the CDR3 DNA reads TGCGCCAGCAGCTTAGGCGGGATCGTCAATGAGCAGTTCTTC. This gives the protein CASSLGGIVNEQFF.